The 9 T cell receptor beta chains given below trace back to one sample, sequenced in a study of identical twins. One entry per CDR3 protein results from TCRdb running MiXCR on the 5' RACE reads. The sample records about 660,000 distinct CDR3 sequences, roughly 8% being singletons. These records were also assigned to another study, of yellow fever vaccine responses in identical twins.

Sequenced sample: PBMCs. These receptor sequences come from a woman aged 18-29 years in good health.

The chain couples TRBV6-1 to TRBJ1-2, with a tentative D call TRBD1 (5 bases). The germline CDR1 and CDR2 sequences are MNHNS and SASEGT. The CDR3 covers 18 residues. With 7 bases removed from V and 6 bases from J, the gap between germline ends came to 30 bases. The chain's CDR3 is CASTPWFGKASWDHGYTF. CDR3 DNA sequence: TGTGCCAGCACTCCATGGTTCGGTAAGGCCTCGTGGGACCATGGCTACACCTTC.

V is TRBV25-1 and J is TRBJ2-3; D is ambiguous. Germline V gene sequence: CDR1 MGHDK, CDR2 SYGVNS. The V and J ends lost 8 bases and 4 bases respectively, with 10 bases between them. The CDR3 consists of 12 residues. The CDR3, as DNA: TGTGCCAGCTCCCAACGTCCAGATACGCAGTATTTT. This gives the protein CASSQRPDTQYF.

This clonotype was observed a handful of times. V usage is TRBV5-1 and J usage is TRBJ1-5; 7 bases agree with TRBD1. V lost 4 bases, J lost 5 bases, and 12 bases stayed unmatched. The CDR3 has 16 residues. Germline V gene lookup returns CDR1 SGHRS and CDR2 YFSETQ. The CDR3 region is CASSPGSGGRDQPQHF. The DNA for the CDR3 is TGCGCCAGCAGCCCCGGGTCAGGGGGTAGGGATCAGCCCCAGCATTTT.

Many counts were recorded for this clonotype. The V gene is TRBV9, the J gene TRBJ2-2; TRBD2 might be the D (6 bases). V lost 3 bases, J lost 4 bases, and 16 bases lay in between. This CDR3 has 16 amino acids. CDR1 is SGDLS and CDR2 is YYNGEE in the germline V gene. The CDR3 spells CASSEQLARGTGELFF. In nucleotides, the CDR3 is TGTGCCAGCAGCGAACAACTAGCTAGGGGCACCGGGGAGCTGTTTTTT.

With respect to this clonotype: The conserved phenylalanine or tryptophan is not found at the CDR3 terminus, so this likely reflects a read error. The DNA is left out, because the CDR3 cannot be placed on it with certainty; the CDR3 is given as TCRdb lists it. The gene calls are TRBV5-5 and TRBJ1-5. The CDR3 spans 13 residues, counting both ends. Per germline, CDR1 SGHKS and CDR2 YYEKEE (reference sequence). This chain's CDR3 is CASSLGSTSPAAV.

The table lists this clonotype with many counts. This CDR3 is CASSTTGEAFF. In nucleotides, the CDR3 is TGTGCCAGCAGCACAACAGGAGAAGCTTTCTTT. The chain carries TRBV12-3 or TRBV12-4 and TRBJ1-1, with D maybe TRBD1 (5 bases). V gave up 6 bases and J gave up 8 bases, with 10 bases separating them. The length of the CDR3 is 11 residues.

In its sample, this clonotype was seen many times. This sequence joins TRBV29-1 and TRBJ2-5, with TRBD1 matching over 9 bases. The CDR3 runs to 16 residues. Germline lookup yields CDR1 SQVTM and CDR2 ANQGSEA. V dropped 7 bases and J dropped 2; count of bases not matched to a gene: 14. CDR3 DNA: TGCAGCGCCGGAGGGACAGGGAATCAGCATCAAGAGACCCAGTACTTC. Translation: CSAGGTGNQHQETQYF.

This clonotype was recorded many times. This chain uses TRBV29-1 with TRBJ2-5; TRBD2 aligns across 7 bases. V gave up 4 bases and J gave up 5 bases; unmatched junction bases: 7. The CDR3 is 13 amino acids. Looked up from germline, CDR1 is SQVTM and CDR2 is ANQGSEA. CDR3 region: CSVAEAGRETQYF. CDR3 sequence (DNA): TGCAGCGTTGCAGAAGCGGGGAGGGAGACCCAGTACTTC.

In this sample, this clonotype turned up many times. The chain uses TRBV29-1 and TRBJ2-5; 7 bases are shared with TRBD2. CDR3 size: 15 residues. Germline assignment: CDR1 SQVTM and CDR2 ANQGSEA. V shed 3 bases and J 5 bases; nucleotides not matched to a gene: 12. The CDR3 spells CSVEGDSGGWETQYF. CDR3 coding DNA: TGCAGCGTTGAGGGGGACTCGGGGGGTTGGGAGACCCAGTACTTC.